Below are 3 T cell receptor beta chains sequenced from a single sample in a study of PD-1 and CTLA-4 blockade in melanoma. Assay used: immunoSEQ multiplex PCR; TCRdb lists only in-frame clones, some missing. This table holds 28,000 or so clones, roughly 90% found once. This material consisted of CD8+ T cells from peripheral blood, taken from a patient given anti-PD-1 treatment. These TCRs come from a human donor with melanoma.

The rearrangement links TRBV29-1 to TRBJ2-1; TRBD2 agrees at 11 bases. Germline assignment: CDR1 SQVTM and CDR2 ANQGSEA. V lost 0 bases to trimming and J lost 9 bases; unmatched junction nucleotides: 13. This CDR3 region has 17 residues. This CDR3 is CSVEETSGSLTYSEQFF. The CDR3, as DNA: TGCAGCGTTGAAGAAACTAGCGGGAGCTTAACGTATAGTGAGCAGTTCTTC.

CDR3 nucleotides: TGTGCCAGCAGCGCCCGGACTAGCGGGAGTTCGAACACCGGGGAGCTGTTTTTT. This encodes CASSARTSGSSNTGELFF. The rearrangement joins TRBV9 to TRBJ2-2, with 13 bases identical to TRBD2. V was pared by 3 bases and J by 0 bases, with 5 bases of the junction left unmatched. The CDR3 is 18 residues long. Looked up from germline, CDR1 is SGDLS and CDR2 is YYNGEE.

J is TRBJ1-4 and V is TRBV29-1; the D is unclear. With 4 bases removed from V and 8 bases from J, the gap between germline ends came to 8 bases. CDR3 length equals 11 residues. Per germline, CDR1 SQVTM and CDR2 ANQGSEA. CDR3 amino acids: CSVVSGEKLFF. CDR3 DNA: TGCAGCGTTGTCTCGGGGGAAAAACTGTTTTTT. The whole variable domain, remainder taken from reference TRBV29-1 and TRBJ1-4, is SAVISQKPSRDICQRGTSLTIQCQVDSQVTMMFWYRQQPGQSLTLIATANQGSEATYESGFVIDKFPISRPNLTFSTLTVSNMSPEDSSIYLCSVVSGEKLFFGSGTQLSVL.